This entry lists 21 T cell receptor beta chains sequenced from one sample in a study of cytomegalovirus exposure and HLA in healthy donors. Only in-frame clones appear in the TCRdb table, and some are missing; sequencing was by immunoSEQ multiplex PCR. This table has 100,000 or so clones, around 87% appearing once. Sequencing was performed on PBMCs. All receptors derive from a woman aged 18-29 years in good health and CMV-seropositive.

J is TRBJ2-1 and V is TRBV9, with a tentative D call TRBD1 (5 bases). The CDR3 covers 16 residues. CDR1 and CDR2 from the germline V gene are SGDLS and YYNGEE. Between the trimmed V and J ends, which lost 0 bases and 0 bases, there was a span of 10 bases. The CDR3 sequence is CASSVGQRSSYNEQFF. CDR3 nucleotide sequence: TGTGCCAGCAGCGTAGGACAGCGAAGCTCCTACAATGAGCAGTTCTTC.

CDR3 nucleotides: TGTGCCAGCAGCGCCGCCGGGGACTATGGCTACACCTTC. Encoded protein: CASSAAGDYGYTF. This chain joins TRBV6-4 and TRBJ1-2, with D hard to call. CDR1 and CDR2 from the germline V gene are MRHNA and SNTAGT. CDR3 length: 13 residues. V was pared by 6 bases and J by 3 bases, with 11 bases between.

The chain couples TRBV30 to TRBJ2-3; D possibly corresponds to TRBD2 (6 bases). Germline loops: CDR1 GTSNPN, CDR2 SVGIG (reference sequence). V was cut by 2 bases and J by 4 bases, with 7 bases left in between. The CDR3 consists of 12 residues. CDR3 nucleotide sequence: TGTGCCTGGAGTCCTAGCGCAGATACGCAGTATTTT. As protein: CAWSPSADTQYF.

The gene calls are TRBV7-2 and TRBJ2-7; the match to TRBD2 covers 8 bases. With 3 bases clipped from V and 6 bases from J, the junction kept 10 bases outside the gene matches. The CDR3 consists of 15 residues. Germline V CDR1 and CDR2: SGHTA, FQGNSA. This CDR3 is CASSFSAGASGEQYF. The DNA for the CDR3 is TGTGCCAGCAGCTTTTCAGCGGGGGCCTCGGGCGAGCAGTACTTC.

Remarks on this clone: The junction differs from germline at one of its ends, possibly a read error. The rearrangement links TRBV7-7 to TRBJ1-3; TRBD1 might be the D (5 bases). Looked up from germline, CDR1 is SSHAT and CDR2 is FNYEAQ (reference sequence). The CDR3 is 15 residues long. The DNA for the CDR3 is TGTGCTAGCAGCTTAGGGCCAGGGTCCGGAAACACCATATATTTT. It yields the protein CASSLGPGSGNTIYF. Together with reference TRBV7-7 and TRBJ1-3, the CDR3 gives the full variable domain: GAGVSQSPRYKVTKRGQDVTLRCDPISSHATLYWYQQALGQGPEFLTYFNYEAQPDKSGLPSDRFSAERPEGSISTLTIQRTEQRDSAMYRCASSLGPGSGNTIYFGEGSWLTVV.

In nucleotides, the CDR3 is TGTGCCAGCAGGGAGGGACTAGCGGGAGGGGAGCAGTTCTTC. It yields the protein CASREGLAGGEQFF. The chain uses TRBV2 and TRBJ2-1, with 16 bases lining up with TRBD2. Germline V gene data show CDR1 as SNHLY and CDR2 as FYNNEI. V trimming: 6 bases; J trimming: 10 bases; junction bases outside the gene matches: 3. The CDR3 contains 14 residues.

V usage is TRBV10-1 and J usage is TRBJ2-2; 9 bases are shared with TRBD1. Germline trimming cut 7 bases from V and 7 bases from J; bases unmatched to any gene: 4. The CDR3 totals 13 residues. Germline CDR1 reads WNHNN; CDR2 reads SYGVQD (reference sequence). This CDR3 reads CASNRGPGGELFF. CDR3 DNA sequence: TGCGCCAGCAACAGGGGGCCTGGCGGGGAGCTGTTTTTT.

The V gene is TRBV7-2, the J gene TRBJ2-5; 9 bases agree with TRBD2. J lost 7 bases, V lost 1 base, and 7 bases had no gene match. The CDR3 is 15 amino acids. The germline gives CDR1 SGHTA, CDR2 FQGNSA. The CDR3 sequence: CASSLGGSGSGTQYF. The CDR3 region has the DNA TGTGCCAGCAGCTTAGGGGGTAGCGGGAGTGGGACCCAGTACTTC.

The rearrangement joins TRBV4-1 to TRBJ1-3; no firm D call. Germline-derived CDR1 and CDR2 are MGHRA and YSYEKL. The V end lost 0 bases, the J end lost 0 bases, and 12 bases lay between the germline ends. The CDR3 totals 17 residues. CDR3 nucleotides: TGCGCCAGCAGCCAAGACAGGCGCGACTACTCTGGAAACACCATATATTTT. It is translated as CASSQDRRDYSGNTIYF.

The chain carries TRBV6-1 and TRBJ2-1; TRBD1 matches 10 bases. Germline CDR1 reads MNHNS; CDR2 reads SASEGT. Trimming at V came to 7 bases and at J to 4 bases, leaving 4 bases not matched to a gene. CDR3 length equals 14 residues. CDR3: CASTGTGAYNEQFF. The CDR3 DNA follows: TGTGCCAGCACCGGGACAGGGGCATACAATGAGCAGTTCTTC.

The chain employs TRBV30 and TRBJ2-7; tentatively, D is TRBD1 (5 bases). Germline CDR1 GTSNPN, CDR2 SVGIG (reference sequence). Trimming removed 1 base from V and 1 base from J, with 17 bases in between. There are 16 residues in the CDR3. DNA of the CDR3: TGTGCCTGGAGTGCCGAAAAAACAACAGGTTCCTACGAGCAGTACTTC. Translation gives CAWSAEKTTGSYEQYF.

The V and J genes are TRBV30 and TRBJ2-5; perhaps TRBD2 as D (6 bases). The CDR3 covers 14 residues. The V and J ends lost 3 bases and 4 bases respectively, with 15 bases between them. Germline assignment: CDR1 GTSNPN and CDR2 SVGIG (reference sequence). This chain's CDR3 is CAWSPGPGGETQYF. In DNA, the CDR3 is TGTGCCTGGAGCCCCGGCCCCGGGGGAGAGACCCAGTACTTC.

J is TRBJ2-7 and V is TRBV11-2, with 8 bases that match TRBD1. Germline values: CDR1 SGHAT, CDR2 FQNNGV. V was pared by 0 bases and J by 4 bases, with 5 bases of the junction left unmatched. The CDR3 contains 15 residues. The CDR3 protein is CASSLDRTGNYEQYF. DNA for the CDR3: TGTGCCAGCAGCTTAGATAGGACAGGGAATTACGAGCAGTACTTC.

This chain's CDR3 is CASSQGPGTDTQYF. For the CDR3, the DNA is TGCGCCAGCAGCCAAGGCCCAGGGACAGATACGCAGTATTTT. This rearrangement joins TRBV5-1 to TRBJ2-3; possible D gene TRBD1, 5 bases. Germline CDR1 is SGHRS and CDR2 is YFSETQ. The CDR3 has 14 residues. The V end lost 4 bases, the J end lost 3 bases, and 12 bases lay between the germline ends. Filled out from reference TRBV5-1 and TRBJ2-3, the complete variable domain reads KAGVTQTPRYLIKTRGQQVTLSCSPISGHRSVSWYQQTPGQGLQFLFEYFSETQRNKGNFPGRFSGRQFSNSRSEMNVSTLELGDSALYLCASSQGPGTDTQYFGPGTRLTVL.

The chain has TRBV28 and TRBJ2-7, with TRBD1 identical over 9 bases. V lost 5 bases and J lost 8; bases outside the gene matches: 13. The germline V gene has CDR1 MDHEN and CDR2 SYDVKM. This CDR3 spans 15 amino acids. CDR3 sequence: CASSPGTGITQKQYF. The DNA of the CDR3 is TGTGCCAGCAGTCCAGGGACAGGGATCACACAAAAGCAGTACTTC.

The chain links TRBV28 to TRBJ2-7; tentatively, D is TRBD1 (5 bases). The germline CDR1 and CDR2 sequences are MDHEN and SYDVKM. The V and J ends lost 7 bases and 2 bases respectively, with 15 bases between them. This CDR3 comprises 14 residues. In DNA form, the CDR3 reads TGTGCCAGCACCCCAGGGTTACGGACCTACGAGCAGTACTTC. Encoded protein: CASTPGLRTYEQYF.

This clone turned up a few times. The chain is built from TRBV6-6 and TRBJ1-1; TRBD1 matches 7 bases. Unmatched junction bases numbered 3, after V lost 5 bases and J lost 6 bases. Germline CDR1 reads MNHNY; CDR2 reads SVGAGI (reference sequence). The CDR3 consists of 12 residues. The CDR3 sequence: CASSLQGPEAFF. The CDR3 region has the DNA TGTGCCAGCAGTCTACAGGGGCCTGAAGCTTTCTTT.

The chain couples TRBV11-2 to TRBJ2-7, with 9 bases that match TRBD2. The CDR3 has 15 residues. Germline V CDR1 and CDR2: SGHAT, FQNNGV. V dropped 7 bases and J dropped 0; count of bases not matched to a gene: 7. The CDR3: CASKPLAGFSYEQYF. CDR3 DNA: TGTGCCAGCAAGCCCCTAGCGGGATTCTCCTACGAGCAGTACTTC.

The DNA of the CDR3 is TGCGCCAGCAGCTTGACTAGCGGGAGAGGGATAGGCTACAATGAGCAGTTCTTC. Translation: CASSLTSGRGIGYNEQFF. The chain uses TRBV5-1 and TRBJ2-1, with 11 bases that match TRBD2. This CDR3 spans 18 amino acids. V trimming: 1 base; J trimming: 3 bases; junction bases outside the gene matches: 9. The germline CDR1 and CDR2 sequences are SGHRS and YFSETQ.

J is TRBJ1-1 and V is TRBV2; unclear D gene. CDR3 length: 13 residues. V was shortened by 3 bases and J by 7 bases, with 12 bases between the two germline ends. The germline CDR1 and CDR2 sequences are SNHLY and FYNNEI. The CDR3 spells CASSDLVGSEAFF. CDR3 nucleotide sequence: TGTGCCAGCAGTGATCTCGTAGGGAGTGAAGCTTTCTTT.

The chain employs TRBV9 and TRBJ1-3, with D possibly being TRBD1 (6 bases). Germline CDR1 SGDLS, CDR2 YYNGEE. The CDR3 has 17 amino acids. Trimming removed 0 bases from V and 0 bases from J, with 13 bases in between. Written as DNA, the CDR3 is TGTGCCAGCAGCGTAGTGGGAGGGGGTTACTCTGGAAACACCATATATTTT. Translating it yields CASSVVGGGYSGNTIYF.